This T cell receptor (beta chain) stems from a study of blood T cell repertoires in COVID-19. Study-wide background: The samples span acute and convalescent COVID-19 from the United States, Italy and Spain. T cells, B-cell-depleted T cells, or PBMCs provided the cDNA or gDNA that served as material.

As handled by the study authors: Quantification of nucleated cells was approximated via reference gene primer amplification. This table comes from immunoSEQ multiplex PCR, and its TCRdb copy is limited to in-frame clones, with some not included. V and J calls plus clone size are reproduced from that table; the DNA served to infer D and trimming. The sample lists 300,000 to 400,000 clones, roughly 90% occurring once. Trimming left V 3 bases short and J 8 bases short, with 9 bases between. The CDR3 sequence is 12 residues long. In germline, CDR1 is SGHTA, CDR2 FQGNSA. During active infection, Seattle patients enrolled and were then monitored through disease.

This chain joins TRBV7-2 and TRBJ2-3; D is unclear. Specimen: peripheral blood. The receptor's source is a woman in her 70s with COVID-19, enrolled during active disease. The CDR3 DNA reads as TGTGCCAGCAGCTTCCCGCCCGGTACGCAGTATTTT. Translating it yields CASSFPPGTQYF.